This T cell receptor (beta chain) was recorded in a study of blood T cells in healthy people across ages. Overall study findings and caveats: Observed TCR beta diversity showed a strong correlation with the percentage of naive T cells as measured by flow cytometry.

This CDR3 contains 18 residues. Germline V gene lookup returns CDR1 MGHRA and CDR2 YSYEKL. With V trimmed by 1 base and J by 4 bases, 11 bases remained unmatched. A second about 6 to 12 cycle PCR used barcoded and J-beta primers. MiXCR, run by TCRdb on the 5' RACE reads, gives a single entry per CDR3 protein. The data hold approximately 800,000 distinct CDR3 sequences, with under 30% observed a single time. This clonotype has just a few counts. The antigen remains undetermined. The sample also formed part of further work on T cells of mothers and their children.

V is TRBV4-1 and J is TRBJ2-5; 11 bases match TRBD2. Sequencing was done on a sample of blood. The clonotype comes from a boy between 10 and 17 years old in good health. In nucleotides, the CDR3 is TGCGCCAGCAGCCAAGGCCCCCTAGCGGGGGGTAAGAGAGAGACCCAGTACTTC. Protein sequence: CASSQGPLAGGKRETQYF.